Reported below is one T cell receptor beta chain. This specimen comes from a study of blood T cells in healthy people across ages. V shed 1 base and J shed 1 base, with 7 bases lying between them. The CDR3 length is 14 residues. CDR1 is LGHNA, CDR2 YSLEER, per germline. A second PCR of roughly 7 to 11 cycles used a sample-barcoded 5' primer and a J-beta primer mix. MiXCR, applied by TCRdb to the 5' RACE reads, yields one record per CDR3 protein. The data show a few hundred thousand distinct CDR3 sequences, 25% to 30% seen once. The chain has TRBV4-3 and TRBJ2-5; no clear D. The sample consisted of blood. This clonotype was obtained from a woman between 70 and 85 years old in good health. This CDR3 reads CASSQGRPQETQYF. The CDR3 bases are TGCGCCAGCAGCCAAGGGCGGCCCCAAGAGACCCAGTACTTC.